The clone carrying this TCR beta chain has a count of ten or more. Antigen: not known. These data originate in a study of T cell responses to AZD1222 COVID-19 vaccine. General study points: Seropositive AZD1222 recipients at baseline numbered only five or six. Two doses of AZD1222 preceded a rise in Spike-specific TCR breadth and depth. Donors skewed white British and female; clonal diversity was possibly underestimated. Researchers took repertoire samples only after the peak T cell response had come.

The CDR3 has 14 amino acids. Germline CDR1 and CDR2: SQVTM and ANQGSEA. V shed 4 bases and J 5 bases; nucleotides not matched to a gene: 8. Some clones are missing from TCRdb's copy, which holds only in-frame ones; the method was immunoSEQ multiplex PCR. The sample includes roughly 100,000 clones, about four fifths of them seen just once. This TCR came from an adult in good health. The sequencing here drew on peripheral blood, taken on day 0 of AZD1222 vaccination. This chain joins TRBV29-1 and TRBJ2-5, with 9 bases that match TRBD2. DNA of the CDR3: TGCAGCGTTGTTGTAGCGGGGGCCAGGGAGACCCAGTACTTC. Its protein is CSVVVAGARETQYF.